The clone carrying this T cell receptor (beta chain) showed up just a few times. Its antigen is not identified. Naive, central memory, regulatory and stem cell-like memory cells within the CD4+ compartment were sorted using CD45RO/CCR7/CD25/CD127/CD95/CD27. Germline V gene sequence: CDR1 SQVTM, CDR2 ANQGSEA. The V and J ends lost 7 bases and 1 base respectively, with 10 bases between them. The CDR3 totals 12 residues. The data stem from a study of beta chain features in type 1 diabetes. General study points: Reads derived from cDNA could over-represent cells showing high TCR expression. A moderate, significant TCRB CDR3 shortening appeared in type 1 diabetes across four CD4+ subsets.

The entirety of the isolated RNA underwent reverse transcription, so expressed TCRB transcripts were sequenced. Profiling relied on immunoSEQ multiplex PCR, and the TCRdb table lists in-frame clones only, not all of them. There are hundreds of thousands of clones in the sample; around 16% occur only once, and less than 0.02% lies in the top ten. The chain uses TRBV29-1 and TRBJ1-1; D is ambiguous. The TCR originated in a man between 18 and 29 years old with type 1 diabetes. The source material was naive CD4+ T cells from blood. The CDR3 region has the DNA TGCAGCGCTGGGAGCCAGAACACTGAAGCTTTCTTT. It is translated as CSAGSQNTEAFF.